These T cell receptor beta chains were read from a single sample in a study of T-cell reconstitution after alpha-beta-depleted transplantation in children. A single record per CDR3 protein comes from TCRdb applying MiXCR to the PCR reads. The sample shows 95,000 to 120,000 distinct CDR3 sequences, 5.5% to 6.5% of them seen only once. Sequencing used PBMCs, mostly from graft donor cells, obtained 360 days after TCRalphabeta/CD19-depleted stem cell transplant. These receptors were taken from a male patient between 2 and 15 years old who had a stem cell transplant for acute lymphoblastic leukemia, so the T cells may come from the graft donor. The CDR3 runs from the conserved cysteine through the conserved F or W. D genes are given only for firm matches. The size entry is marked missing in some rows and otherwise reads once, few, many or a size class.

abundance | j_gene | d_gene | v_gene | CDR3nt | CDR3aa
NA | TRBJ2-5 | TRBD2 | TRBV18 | TGTGCCAGCTCACAGCCAGCGGGGAAAGGGACCCAGTACTTC | CASSQPAGKGTQYF
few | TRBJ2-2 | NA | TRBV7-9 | TGTGCCAGCAGCTTAGCGCTCACCGGGGAGCTGTTTTTT | CASSLALTGELFF
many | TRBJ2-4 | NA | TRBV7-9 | TGTGCCAGCACGCCCGAGGGGCGCAAAAACATTCAGTACTTC | CASTPEGRKNIQYF
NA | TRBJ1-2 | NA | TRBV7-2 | TGTGCCAGCAGCCCTCGGGGCCCTAACTATGGCTACACCTTC | CASSPRGPNYGYTF
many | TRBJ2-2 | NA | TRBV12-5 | TGTGCTAGTGGTTTGGTAGGCACCCCGGGGAACACCGGGGAGCTGTTTTTT | CASGLVGTPGNTGELFF
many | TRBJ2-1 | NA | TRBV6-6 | TGTGCCAGCAGTAACGCCCTCAGACTTGGTTACAATGAGCAGTTCTTC | CASSNALRLGYNEQFF
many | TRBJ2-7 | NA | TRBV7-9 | TGTGCCAGCAGCTTCCAGGGGCCCACGAACGAGCAGTACTTC | CASSFQGPTNEQYF
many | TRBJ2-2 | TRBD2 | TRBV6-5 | TGTGCCAGCAGTTTTCCCCCCAGGGTAGCGGGAACTGGGGAGCTGTTTTTT | CASSFPPRVAGTGELFF
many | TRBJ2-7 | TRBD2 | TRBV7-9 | TGTGCCAGCAGCTCCAGCGGACTAGCGGGACCCGCCTACGAGCAGTACTTC | CASSSSGLAGPAYEQYF
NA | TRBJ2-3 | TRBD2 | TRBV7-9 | TGTGCCAGCAGCGCTCCTAGCGGTAAGGCAGATACGCAGTATTTT | CASSAPSGKADTQYF
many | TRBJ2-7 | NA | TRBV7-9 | TGTGCCAGCAGCTTTAAGGGTCCGGGATACGAGCAGTACTTC | CASSFKGPGYEQYF
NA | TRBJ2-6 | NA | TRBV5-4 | TGTGCCAGCAGCTTGGGTATGGGGAGTGGGGCCAACGTCCTGACTTTC | CASSLGMGSGANVLTF
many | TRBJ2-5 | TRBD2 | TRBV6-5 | TGTGCCAGCAGTTACGCCGAGAGACTAGCGGTTTGGGAGACCCAGTACTTC | CASSYAERLAVWETQYF
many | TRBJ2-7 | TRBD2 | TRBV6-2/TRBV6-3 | TGTGCCAGCAGGCGACTAGCGGGAGAGTGGGAGCAGTACTTC | CASRRLAGEWEQYF
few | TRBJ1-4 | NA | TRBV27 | TGTGCCAGCAGGCAGGGGCCCAGAAATGAAAAACTGTTTTTT | CASRQGPRNEKLFF
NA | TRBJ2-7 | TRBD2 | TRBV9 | TGTGCCAGCAGCCCGAGCGGGACCGCCTACGAGCAGTACTTC | CASSPSGTAYEQYF
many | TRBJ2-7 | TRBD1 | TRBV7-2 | TGTGCCAGCAGCTTAGAGGGACAGGGTGGATACGAGCAGTACTTC | CASSLEGQGGYEQYF
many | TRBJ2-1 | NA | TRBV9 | TGTGCCAGCAGCGTAGCTCCGAGGGTCCCTTCCTACAATGAGCAGTTCTTC | CASSVAPRVPSYNEQFF
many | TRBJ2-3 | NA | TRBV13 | TGTGCCAGCAGCCACGGGTCTACAGATACGCAGTATTTT | CASSHGSTDTQYF